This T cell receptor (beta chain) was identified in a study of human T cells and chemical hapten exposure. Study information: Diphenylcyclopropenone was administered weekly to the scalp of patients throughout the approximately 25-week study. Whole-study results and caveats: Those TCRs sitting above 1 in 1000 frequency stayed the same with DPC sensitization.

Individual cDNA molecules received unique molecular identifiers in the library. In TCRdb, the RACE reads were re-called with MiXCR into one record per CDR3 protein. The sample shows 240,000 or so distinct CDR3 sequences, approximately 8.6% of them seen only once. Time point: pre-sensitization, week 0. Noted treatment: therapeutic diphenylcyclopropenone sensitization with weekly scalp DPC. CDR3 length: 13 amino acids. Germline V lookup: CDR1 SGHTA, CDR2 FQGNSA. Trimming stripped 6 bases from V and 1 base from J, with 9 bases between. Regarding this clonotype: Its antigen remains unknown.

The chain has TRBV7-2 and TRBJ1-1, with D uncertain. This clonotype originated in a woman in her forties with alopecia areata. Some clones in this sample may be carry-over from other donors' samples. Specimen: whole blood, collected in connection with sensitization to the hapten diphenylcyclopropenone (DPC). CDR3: CASSIQKNTEAFF. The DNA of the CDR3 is TGTGCCAGCAGTATACAGAAGAACACTGAAGCTTTCTTT.